A selection of T cell receptor beta chains follows, all from one sample in a study of T-cell reconstitution after alpha-beta-depleted transplantation in children. TCRdb re-called the PCR reads through MiXCR, storing one row per CDR3 protein. The sample has 450,000 to 600,000 distinct CDR3 sequences; approximately 20% are singletons. Here the sequenced sample was PBMCs from the stem cell graft donor, taken from the stem cell graft. The receptors here all came from a human donor who donated a stem cell graft to a child with acute lymphoblastic leukemia. The CDR3 runs from the conserved cysteine through the conserved F or W. The order of the fields is clone size, D gene, V gene, J gene, CDR3 protein, CDR3 DNA. The D gene is left open where the match is weak. Expanded clones get a size class; other rows say once, few or many, or leave the size out.

few	TRBD2	TRBV6-5	TRBJ2-1	CASSYGLGGGEQFF	TGTGCCAGCAGTTACGGACTAGGTGGGGGGGAGCAGTTCTTC
.	TRBD2	TRBV5-1	TRBJ2-2	CASRGLAGGPGTGELFF	TGCGCCAGCCGAGGACTAGCGGGAGGGCCCGGCACCGGGGAGCTGTTTTTT
.	.	TRBV4-1	TRBJ2-5	CASSPDQEETQYF	TGCGCCAGCAGCCCGGACCAGGAAGAGACCCAGTACTTC
few	.	TRBV10-3	TRBJ2-5	CAISESVTGAFQETQYF	TGTGCCATCAGTGAGTCAGTCACGGGAGCTTTCCAAGAGACCCAGTACTTC
few	TRBD2	TRBV5-1	TRBJ2-3	CASSPGLAGATDTQYF	TGCGCCAGCAGTCCCGGACTAGCGGGAGCCACAGATACGCAGTATTTT
.	.	TRBV2	TRBJ2-7	CASQGNEQYF	TGTGCCTCACAGGGAAACGAGCAGTACTTC
.	.	TRBV30	TRBJ1-1	CAWGRVNTEAFF	TGTGCCTGGGGCAGGGTGAACACTGAAGCTTTCTTT
few	TRBD1	TRBV7-8	TRBJ1-1	CASSLFQGQEAFF	TGTGCCAGCAGCTTATTTCAGGGACAGGAAGCTTTCTTT
few	TRBD2	TRBV18	TRBJ2-1	CASSPRSGINNEQFF	TGTGCCAGCTCACCACGGAGCGGGATCAACAATGAGCAGTTCTTC
.	TRBD2	TRBV5-5	TRBJ2-2	CASSFSSGLGTGELFF	TGTGCCAGCAGCTTCTCTAGCGGACTGGGCACCGGGGAGCTGTTTTTT
few	.	TRBV12-3/TRBV12-4	TRBJ1-1	CASRPRENTEAFF	TGTGCCAGCAGGCCGCGAGAGAACACTGAAGCTTTCTTT
.	TRBD1	TRBV18	TRBJ1-4	CASSPHRSGTGANEKLFF	TGTGCCAGCTCACCCCACCGTTCCGGGACAGGAGCTAATGAAAAACTGTTTTTT
.	.	TRBV6-1	TRBJ2-1	CASSGGGPQINEQFF	TGTGCCAGCAGTGGGGGGGGCCCCCAAATCAATGAGCAGTTCTTC
.	TRBD2	TRBV6-5	TRBJ2-7	CASSYGVGTSGSYEQYF	TGTGCCAGCAGTTACGGGGTTGGGACTAGCGGGAGTTACGAGCAGTACTTC
few	TRBD2	TRBV5-1	TRBJ2-3	CASSLDSGRAQYHF	TGCGCCAGCAGCTTGGATAGCGGGAGGGCCCAGTACCATTTT
many	.	TRBV12-3/TRBV12-4	TRBJ2-3	CASSPGVSTDTQYF	TGTGCCAGCAGTCCCGGGGTTAGCACAGATACGCAGTATTTT
few	.	TRBV5-1	TRBJ2-5	CASSTYSPSQETQYF	TGCGCCAGCTCGACCTATTCACCGAGCCAAGAGACCCAGTACTTC